This TCR beta chain is from a study of cytomegalovirus exposure and HLA in healthy donors. Study-wide results and caveats: TCR beta chains numbering some 160 were designated cytomegalovirus-associated.

Trimming left V 6 bases short and J 11 bases short, with 17 bases between. CDR1 and CDR2 (germline): MDHEN, SYDVKM. The CDR3 contains 14 residues. The PCR contained 60 Vbeta and 13 Jbeta primers. Repertoires were generated with immunoSEQ multiplex PCR, while TCRdb's copy carries only in-frame clones and drops some. The table lists 170,000 or so clones, nearly 80% of them singletons, with around 3.3% in the top ten. Concerning this clone itself: Its antigen is not identified.

The J gene is TRBJ1-6, the V gene TRBV28; the D is unclear. This TCR was sampled from a woman aged 40 to 49 in good health and CMV-seronegative. The sample was PBMCs. For the CDR3, the DNA is TGTGCCAGCAGGAACCATGGGCATGAAGCACCCCTCCACTTT. This translates into CASRNHGHEAPLHF.